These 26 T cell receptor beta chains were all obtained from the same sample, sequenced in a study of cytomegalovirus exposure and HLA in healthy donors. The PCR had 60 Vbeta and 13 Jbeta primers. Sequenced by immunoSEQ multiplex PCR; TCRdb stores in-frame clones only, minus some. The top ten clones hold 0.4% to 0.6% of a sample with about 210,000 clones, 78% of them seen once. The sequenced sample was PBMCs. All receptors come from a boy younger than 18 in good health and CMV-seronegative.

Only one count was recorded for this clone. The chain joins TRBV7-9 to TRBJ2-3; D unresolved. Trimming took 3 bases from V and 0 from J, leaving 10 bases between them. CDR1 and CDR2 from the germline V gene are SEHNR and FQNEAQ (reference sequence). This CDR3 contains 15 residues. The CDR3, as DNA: TGTGCCAGCAGCTTCTCGACACCCAGCACAGATACGCAGTATTTT. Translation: CASSFSTPSTDTQYF.

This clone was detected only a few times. The CDR3 DNA follows: TGTGCCAGCAGCTTAGAAGCCAATCAGCCCCAGCATTTT. It specifies CASSLEANQPQHF. This chain links TRBV7-9 with TRBJ1-5; D unclear. Germline V gene sequence: CDR1 SEHNR, CDR2 FQNEAQ (reference sequence). The CDR3 contains 13 residues. V lost 1 base and J 3 bases, leaving 4 bases between the germline ends.

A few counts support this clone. The CDR3 protein is CASSLEGCGAFF. The CDR3 nucleotides are TGCGCCAGCAGCCTGGAGGGGTGTGGGGCTTTCTTT. This chain joins TRBV5-1 and TRBJ1-1, with D perhaps matching TRBD1 (5 bases). This CDR3 region has 12 residues. Germline CDR1 and CDR2: SGHRS and YFSETQ. V was cut by 4 bases and J by 11 bases, with 15 bases left in between.

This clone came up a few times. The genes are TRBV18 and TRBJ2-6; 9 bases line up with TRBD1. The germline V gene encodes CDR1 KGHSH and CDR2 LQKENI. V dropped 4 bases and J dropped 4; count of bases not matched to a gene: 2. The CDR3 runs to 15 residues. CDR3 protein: CASSRTGAGANVLTF. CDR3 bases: TGTGCCAGCTCACGGACAGGGGCCGGGGCCAACGTCCTGACTTTC.

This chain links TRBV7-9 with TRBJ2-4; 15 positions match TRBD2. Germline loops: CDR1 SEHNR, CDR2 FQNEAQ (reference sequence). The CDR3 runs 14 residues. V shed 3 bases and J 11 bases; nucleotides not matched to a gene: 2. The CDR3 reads CASSLGLAGGFQYF. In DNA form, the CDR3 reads TGTGCCAGCAGCTTGGGACTAGCGGGGGGATTTCAGTACTTC. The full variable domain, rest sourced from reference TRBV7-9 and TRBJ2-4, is DTGVSQNPRHKITKRGQNVTFRCDPISEHNRLYWYRQTLGQGPEFLTYFQNEAQLEKSRLLSDRFSAERPKGSFSTLEIQRTEQGDSAMYLCASSLGLAGGFQYFGAGTRLSVL.

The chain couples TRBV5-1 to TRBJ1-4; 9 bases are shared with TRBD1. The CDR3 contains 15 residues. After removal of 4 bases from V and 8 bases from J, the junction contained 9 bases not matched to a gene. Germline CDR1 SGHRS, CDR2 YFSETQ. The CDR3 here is CASSGAGTGTEKLFF. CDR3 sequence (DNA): TGCGCCAGCAGCGGAGCCGGGACAGGGACCGAAAAACTGTTTTTT. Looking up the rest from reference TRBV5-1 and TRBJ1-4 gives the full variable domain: KAGVTQTPRYLIKTRGQQVTLSCSPISGHRSVSWYQQTPGQGLQFLFEYFSETQRNKGNFPGRFSGRQFSNSRSEMNVSTLELGDSALYLCASSGAGTGTEKLFFGSGTQLSVL.

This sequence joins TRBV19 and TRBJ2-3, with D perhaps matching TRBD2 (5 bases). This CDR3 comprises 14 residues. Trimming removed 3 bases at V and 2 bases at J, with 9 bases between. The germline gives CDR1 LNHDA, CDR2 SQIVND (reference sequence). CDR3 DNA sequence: TGTGCCAGTAGTATTCGGCGGGCCACAGATACGCAGTATTTT. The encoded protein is CASSIRRATDTQYF.

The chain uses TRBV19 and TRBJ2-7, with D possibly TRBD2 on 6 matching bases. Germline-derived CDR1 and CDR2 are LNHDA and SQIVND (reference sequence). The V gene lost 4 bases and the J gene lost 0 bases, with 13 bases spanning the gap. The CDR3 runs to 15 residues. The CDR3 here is CASSTVAEGSYEQYF. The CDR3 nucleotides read TGTGCCAGTAGTACCGTAGCGGAAGGCTCCTACGAGCAGTACTTC.

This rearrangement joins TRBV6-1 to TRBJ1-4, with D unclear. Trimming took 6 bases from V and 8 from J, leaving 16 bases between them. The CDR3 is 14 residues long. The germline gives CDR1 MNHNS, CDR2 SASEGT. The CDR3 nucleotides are TGTGCCAGCAGCCTTTGGTTCCCGGTCGAAAAACTGTTTTTT. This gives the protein CASSLWFPVEKLFF.

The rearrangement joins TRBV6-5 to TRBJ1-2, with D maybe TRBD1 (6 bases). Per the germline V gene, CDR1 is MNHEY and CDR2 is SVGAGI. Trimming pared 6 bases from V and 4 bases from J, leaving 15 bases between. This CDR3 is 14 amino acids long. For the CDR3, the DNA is TGTGCCAGCAGACCCCCGACAGGCGGCTATGGCTACACCTTC. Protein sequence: CASRPPTGGYGYTF.

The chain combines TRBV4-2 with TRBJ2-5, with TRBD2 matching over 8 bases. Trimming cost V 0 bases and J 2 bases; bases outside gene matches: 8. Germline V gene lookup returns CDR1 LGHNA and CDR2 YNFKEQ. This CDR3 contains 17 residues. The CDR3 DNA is TGTGCCAGCAGCCAAGACGCGAGCGGGAGAGGGCAAGAGACCCAGTACTTC. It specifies CASSQDASGRGQETQYF.

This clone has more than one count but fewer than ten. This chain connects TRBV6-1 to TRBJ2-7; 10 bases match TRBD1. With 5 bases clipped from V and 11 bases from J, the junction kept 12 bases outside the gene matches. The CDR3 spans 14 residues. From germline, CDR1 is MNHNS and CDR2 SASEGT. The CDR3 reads CASSPDKRDRGEYF. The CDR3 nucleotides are TGTGCCAGCAGTCCGGATAAAAGGGACAGGGGAGAGTACTTC.

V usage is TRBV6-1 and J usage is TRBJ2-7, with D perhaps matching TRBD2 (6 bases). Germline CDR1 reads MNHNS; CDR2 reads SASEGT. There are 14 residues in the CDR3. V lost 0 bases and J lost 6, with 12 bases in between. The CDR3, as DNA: TGTGCCAGCAGTGAAGCGTTGGGAGGCTTCGAGCAGTACTTC. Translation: CASSEALGGFEQYF.

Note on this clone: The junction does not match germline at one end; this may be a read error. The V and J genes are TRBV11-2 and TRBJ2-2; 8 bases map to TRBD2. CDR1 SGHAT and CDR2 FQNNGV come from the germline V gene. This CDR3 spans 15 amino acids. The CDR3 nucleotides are TGTGCCAGCAGCTTACGGGGGGGGAACTCCGGGGAGCTGTTTTTT. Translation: CASSLRGGNSGELFF.

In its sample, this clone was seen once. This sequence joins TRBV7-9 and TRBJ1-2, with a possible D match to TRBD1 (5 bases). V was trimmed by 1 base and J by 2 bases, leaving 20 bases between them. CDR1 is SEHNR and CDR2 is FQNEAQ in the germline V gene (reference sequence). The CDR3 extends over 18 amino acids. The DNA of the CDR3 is TGTGCCAGCAGCTTAGTCGAGGTCTGGGGGGAAGCCAACTATGGCTACACCTTC. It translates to CASSLVEVWGEANYGYTF.

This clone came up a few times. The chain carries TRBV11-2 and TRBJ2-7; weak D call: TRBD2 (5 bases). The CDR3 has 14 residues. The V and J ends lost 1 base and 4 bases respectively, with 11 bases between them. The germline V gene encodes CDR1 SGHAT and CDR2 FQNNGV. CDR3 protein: CASSLVRRGYEQYF. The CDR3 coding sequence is TGTGCCAGCAGCTTAGTCAGGAGAGGGTACGAGCAGTACTTC.

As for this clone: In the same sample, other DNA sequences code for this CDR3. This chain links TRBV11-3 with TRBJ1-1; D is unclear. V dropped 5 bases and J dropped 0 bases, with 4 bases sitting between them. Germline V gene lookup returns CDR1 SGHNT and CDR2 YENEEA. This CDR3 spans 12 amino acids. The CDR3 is CASSPMNTEAFF. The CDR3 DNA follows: TGTGCCAGCAGCCCCATGAACACTGAAGCTTTCTTT.

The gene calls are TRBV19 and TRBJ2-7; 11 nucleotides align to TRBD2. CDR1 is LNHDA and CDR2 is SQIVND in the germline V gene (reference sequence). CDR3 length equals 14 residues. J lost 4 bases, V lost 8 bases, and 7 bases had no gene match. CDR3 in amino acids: CASGSGRAGYEQYF. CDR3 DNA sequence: TGTGCCAGTGGTAGCGGGAGGGCCGGGTACGAGCAGTACTTC.

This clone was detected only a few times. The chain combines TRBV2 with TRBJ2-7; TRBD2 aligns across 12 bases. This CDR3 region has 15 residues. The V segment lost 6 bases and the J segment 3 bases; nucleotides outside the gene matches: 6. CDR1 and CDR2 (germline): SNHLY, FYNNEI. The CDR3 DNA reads TGTGCCAGCAGCCCTAGCGGGGGGGCGAGCTACGAGCAGTACTTC. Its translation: CASSPSGGASYEQYF.

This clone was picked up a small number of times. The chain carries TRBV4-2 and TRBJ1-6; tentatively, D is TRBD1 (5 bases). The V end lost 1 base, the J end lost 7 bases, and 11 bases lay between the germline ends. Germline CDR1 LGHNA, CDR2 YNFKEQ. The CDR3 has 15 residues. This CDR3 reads CASSQALGGNSPLHF. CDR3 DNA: TGTGCCAGCAGCCAAGCCTTGGGGGGAAATTCACCCCTCCACTTT.

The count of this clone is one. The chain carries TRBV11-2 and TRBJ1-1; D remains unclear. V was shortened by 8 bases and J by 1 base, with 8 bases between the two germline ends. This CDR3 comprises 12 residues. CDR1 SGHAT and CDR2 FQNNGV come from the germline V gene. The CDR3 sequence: CASGRGNTEAFF. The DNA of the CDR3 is TGTGCCAGCGGCCGAGGGAACACTGAAGCTTTCTTT.

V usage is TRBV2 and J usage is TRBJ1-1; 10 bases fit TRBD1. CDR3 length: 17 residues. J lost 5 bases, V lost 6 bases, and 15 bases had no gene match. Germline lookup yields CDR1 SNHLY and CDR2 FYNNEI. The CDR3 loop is CASSSLRDRGRRTEAFF. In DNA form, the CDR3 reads TGTGCCAGCAGCTCCTTACGGGACAGGGGAAGGAGGACTGAAGCTTTCTTT.

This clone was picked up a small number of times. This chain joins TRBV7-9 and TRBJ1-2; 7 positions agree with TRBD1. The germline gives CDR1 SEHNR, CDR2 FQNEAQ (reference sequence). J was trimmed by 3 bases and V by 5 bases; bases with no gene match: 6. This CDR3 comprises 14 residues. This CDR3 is CASSPRQGHYGYTF. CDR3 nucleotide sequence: TGTGCCAGCAGCCCCAGACAGGGACACTATGGCTACACCTTC.

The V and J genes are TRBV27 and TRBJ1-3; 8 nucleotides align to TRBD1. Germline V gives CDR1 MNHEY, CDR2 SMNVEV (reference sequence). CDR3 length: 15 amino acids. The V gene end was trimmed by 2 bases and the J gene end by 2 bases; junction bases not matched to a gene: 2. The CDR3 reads CASSLDRGPGNTIYF. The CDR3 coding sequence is TGTGCCAGCAGTTTAGACAGGGGCCCTGGAAACACCATATATTTT.

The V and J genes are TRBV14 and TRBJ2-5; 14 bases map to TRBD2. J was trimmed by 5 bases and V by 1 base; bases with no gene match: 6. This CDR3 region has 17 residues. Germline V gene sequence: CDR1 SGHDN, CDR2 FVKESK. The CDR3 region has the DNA TGTGCCAGCAGCCAAGGGACTAGCGGGGGGCCCTGGGAGACCCAGTACTTC. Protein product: CASSQGTSGGPWETQYF.

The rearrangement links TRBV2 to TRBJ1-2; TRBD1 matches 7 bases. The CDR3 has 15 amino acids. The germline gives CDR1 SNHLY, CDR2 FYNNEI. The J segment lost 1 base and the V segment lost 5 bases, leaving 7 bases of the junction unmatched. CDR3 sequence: CASSSQGDHNYGYTF. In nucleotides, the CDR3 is TGTGCCAGCAGTTCTCAGGGGGATCATAACTATGGCTACACCTTC.